Given below is one T cell receptor (beta chain) in context. This CDR3 spans 14 amino acids. Germline V gene lookup returns CDR1 KGHSH and CDR2 LQKENI. Trimming took 5 bases from V and 0 from J, leaving 10 bases between them. This sample stems from a study of blood T cell repertoires in COVID-19. Background on the study: Sites across the United States, Italy and Spain contributed samples from acute and convalescent COVID-19. PBMCs, B-cell-depleted T cells, or T cells were the source of the cDNA or gDNA that made up the material.

Per the original data handling: Estimates of nucleated cell counts were drawn from the amplification of reference gene primers. Assay: immunoSEQ multiplex PCR; the TCRdb copy retains only in-frame clones and omits some. The DNA gave D and trimming, while V, J and clone size come from that table. The sample carries more than 95,000 clones, just over 90% recorded once. The sample was peripheral blood. The chain links TRBV18 to TRBJ1-1; D is perhaps TRBD1 (6 bases). The sequence derives from a man aged 55-75 years with acute or convalescent COVID-19. CDR3 sequence: CASSGWTVNTEAFF. The CDR3 bases are TGTGCCAGCTCAGGCTGGACAGTGAACACTGAAGCTTTCTTT.